A few counts support the clone carrying this T cell receptor (beta chain). The germline CDR1 and CDR2 sequences are MNHEY and SVGAGI. The CDR3 runs to 15 residues. J was trimmed by 6 bases and V by 5 bases; bases with no gene match: 8. The assay was immunoSEQ multiplex PCR, and TCRdb's table has in-frame clones only and misses some. The data show about 120,000 clones, with approximately 87% seen just once and around 2.1% held by the top ten. These data are taken from a study of blood T cell repertoires in COVID-19. The rearrangement uses TRBV6-5 and TRBJ2-2; 8 nucleotides line up with TRBD2. Material: peripheral blood. The sequence was collected from a woman in her forties or fifties with acute or convalescent COVID-19. The CDR3 coding sequence is TGTGCCAGCAGTACCCCGGGACTAGTTTCCGGGGAGCTGTTTTTT. Its protein product is CASSTPGLVSGELFF.